This T cell receptor (beta chain) derives from a study of tumor and adjacent non-tumor tissue in lung cancer. The overall study: Histology: about a dozen adenocarcinoma, a couple of squamous cell carcinoma, 1 small cell lung cancer.

No cell sorting was done before RNA was extracted from the tissue. As concerns this clonotype: Its antigen remains unidentified. At one of its ends the junction is not consistent with the germline gene, which may arise from a read error.

This CDR3 has 13 amino acids. Germline V CDR1 and CDR2: WSHSY, SAAADI. Broader study findings: Normal lung showed higher cumulative top 100 clone frequency than tumor. Significantly higher TCR diversity was found in tumor than normal lung.

A modified ARM-PCR protocol with three rounds of nested PCR amplified TCRbeta. Using its own MiXCR run on the multiplex PCR reads, TCRdb lists one record per CDR3 protein. The table records roughly 67,000 distinct CDR3 sequences, just under 60% of them present only once. The material sequenced was lung tumor tissue. The chain employs TRBV10-2 and TRBJ2-7, with 7 bases matching TRBD2. The TCR sequence derives from a middle-aged man with non-small cell lung cancer. CDR3 amino acids: CASTLSGLDEQYF. The CDR3 DNA reads as TGTGCCAGCACCCTCTCAGGACTAGACGAGCAGTACTTC.